The clone carrying this T cell receptor (beta chain) was counted only a few times. Its antigen is not identified. This sample was included in a study of early T cells in non-severe SARS-CoV-2 infection. V was trimmed by 6 bases and J by 5 bases, leaving 14 bases between them. Looked up from germline, CDR1 is KGHSH and CDR2 is LQKENI. The CDR3 is made up of 14 amino acids. General study findings and limits: Matching with VDJdb favored anti-spike CD8 responses (missing private and CD4 specificities).

Individual cDNA molecules each received unique molecular identifiers attached to them. TCRdb independently ran MiXCR on the 5' RACE reads; one entry per CDR3 protein. The repertoire has tens of thousands of distinct CDR3 sequences, around 10% of them found once; the top ten carry 4% to 5%. The rearrangement joins TRBV18 to TRBJ2-1; tentative D call: TRBD2 (7 bases). The TCR originated in an adult who was a healthcare worker with PCR-confirmed SARS-CoV-2 infection or an uninfected control (not recorded which). The sample was whole blood. The CDR3 region is CASSPGGRDNEQFF. CDR3 nucleotides: TGTGCCAGCTCCCCCGGGGGGCGGGACAATGAGCAGTTCTTC.